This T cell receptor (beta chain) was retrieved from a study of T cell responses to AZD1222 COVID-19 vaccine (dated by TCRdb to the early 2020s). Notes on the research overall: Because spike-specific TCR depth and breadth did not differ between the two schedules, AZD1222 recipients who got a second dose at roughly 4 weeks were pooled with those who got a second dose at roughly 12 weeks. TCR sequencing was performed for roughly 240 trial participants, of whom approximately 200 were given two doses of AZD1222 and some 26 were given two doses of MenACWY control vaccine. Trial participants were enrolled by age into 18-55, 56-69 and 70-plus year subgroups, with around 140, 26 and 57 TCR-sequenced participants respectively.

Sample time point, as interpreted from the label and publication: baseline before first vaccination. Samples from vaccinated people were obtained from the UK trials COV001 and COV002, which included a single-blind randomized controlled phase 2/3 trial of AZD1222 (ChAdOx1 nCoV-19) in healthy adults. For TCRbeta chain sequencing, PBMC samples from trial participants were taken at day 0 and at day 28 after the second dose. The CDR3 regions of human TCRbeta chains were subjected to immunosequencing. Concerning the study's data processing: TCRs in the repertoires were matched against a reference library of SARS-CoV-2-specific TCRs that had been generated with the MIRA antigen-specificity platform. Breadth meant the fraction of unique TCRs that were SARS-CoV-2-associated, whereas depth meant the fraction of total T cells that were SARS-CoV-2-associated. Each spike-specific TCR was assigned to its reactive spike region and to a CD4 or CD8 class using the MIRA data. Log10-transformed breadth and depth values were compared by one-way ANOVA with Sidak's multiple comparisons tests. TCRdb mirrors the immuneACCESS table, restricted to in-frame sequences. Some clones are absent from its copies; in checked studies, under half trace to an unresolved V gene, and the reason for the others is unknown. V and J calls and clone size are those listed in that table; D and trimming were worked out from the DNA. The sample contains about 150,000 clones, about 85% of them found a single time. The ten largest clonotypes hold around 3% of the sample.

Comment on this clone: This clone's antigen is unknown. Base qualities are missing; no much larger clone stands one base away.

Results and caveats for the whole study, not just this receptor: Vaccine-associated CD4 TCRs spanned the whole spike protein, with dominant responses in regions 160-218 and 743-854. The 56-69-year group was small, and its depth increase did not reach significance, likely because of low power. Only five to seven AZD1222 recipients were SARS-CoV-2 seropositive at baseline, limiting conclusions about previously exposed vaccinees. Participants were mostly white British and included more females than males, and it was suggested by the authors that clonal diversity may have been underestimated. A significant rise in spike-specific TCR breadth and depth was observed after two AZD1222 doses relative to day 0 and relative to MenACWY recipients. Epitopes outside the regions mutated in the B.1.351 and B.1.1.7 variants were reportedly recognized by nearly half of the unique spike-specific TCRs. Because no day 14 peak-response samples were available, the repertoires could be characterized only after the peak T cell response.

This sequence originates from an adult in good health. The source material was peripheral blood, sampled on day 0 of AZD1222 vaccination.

The CDR3 sequence is CASSQADTEAFF. The nucleotides are TGCGCCAGCAGCCAAGCTGACACTGAAGCTTTCTTT. The sequence links TRBV4-1 to TRBJ1-1, with the D gene call left open. From its cysteine to its phenylalanine, the CDR3 spans 12 amino acids. The retained sequence is limited to the CDR3, 36 bases, with the frame set at the first base. V sheds 1 base and J sheds 3 bases, leaving 3 bases between their ends. CDR1 MGHRA and CDR2 YSYEKL are derived from the germline V gene.